Included here is one T cell receptor beta chain sequence, with context. The antigen this receptor binds is unknown. No base-level quality is on record; no much larger clone is a single base apart. TCRbeta CDR3 regions were amplified from genomic DNA by means of the immunoSEQ Assay, a bias-controlled multiplex PCR. Per the source publication's procedure: The number of nucleated cells in each sample was estimated from the amplification of reference gene primers within the assay. To quantify the absolute abundance of each unique TCRbeta CDR3 rearrangement, sequence reads were collapsed and filtered. Productive Simpson clonality was computed per sample as the square root of Simpson's diversity index over productive rearrangements. This immuneACCESS table, as held by TCRdb, lists in-frame sequences with V and J called but not all clones. Of the missing ones, under half trace to an unresolved V gene in checked studies; the others have no known cause. The V and J calls and clone size come from that table; D and trimming were worked out from the DNA. The sample yields over 200,000 clones; about 88% were counted once. The ten largest account for around 2.9% of the sample.

The sample belongs to a study of blood T cell repertoires in COVID-19 (TCRdb year 2020). Notes on the research overall: The collaborator samples originated in the United States, Italy and Spain and spanned the acute and convalescent phases of COVID-19. The prospective study material was composed of cDNA or gDNA derived from T cells, B-cell-depleted T cells, or PBMCs. The dataset comprised deeply sampled blood TCRbeta repertoires from subjects exposed to, actively infected with, or recovered from COVID-19. The repertoires were released in a freely available public database meant as a resource for research on the immune response to SARS-CoV-2. Samples came from the ongoing ImmuneRACE study (first 160 participants) plus 1,254 subjects from 6 global collaborators. The sample metadata nearly always contained a de-identified subject ID, COVID-19 status, age in years and sex. HLA class I and class II types, where available, came from metadata supplied by the sample provider rather than from assay-based typing.

Here is what the overall study found, with its caveats: The amount of clinical and demographic metadata varied by source and participant and was provided uncurated.

Whole blood was collected in K2EDTA tubes by collaborating institutions according to the institutions' own protocols. Collaborator samples were shipped for TCRbeta analysis as frozen whole blood, isolated PBMCs, or DNA extracted from either sample type. The receptor was isolated from a woman aged 55 to 70 with acute or convalescent COVID-19. Sequencing used peripheral blood.

CDR3 reads: CASMFSPGPGVGNTIYF. The sequence in DNA is TGTGCCAGCATGTTTAGTCCAGGGCCCGGCGTTGGAAACACCATATATTTT. The sequence joins TRBV28 to TRBJ1-3; perhaps TRBD1 is the D gene, with 5 bases matching. The CDR3 spans 17 residues, from the cysteine through the phenylalanine. Only the CDR3 part of the read is kept: 51 bases, read in frame from the first base. As encoded in the germline V gene, CDR1 is MDHEN while CDR2 is SYDVKM. V lost 7 bases and J lost 3 bases; the stretch between them is 22 bases long.